This T cell receptor beta chain comes out of a study of cytomegalovirus exposure and HLA in healthy donors. Study-level points and caveats: Associated with cytomegalovirus, according to the listing, were 150 to 200 TCR beta chains. Per a later analysis, about 15,000 TCR beta sequences showed association with HLA alleles at 0.05 false discovery rate. Because they were indistinguishable, some V segments, including TRBV6-2 and TRBV6-3, were excluded. Immune exposure was documented only through CMV serostatus.

CDR3 size: 18 residues. The V gene's germline CDR1 is MDHEN and CDR2 SYDVKM. V lost 1 base and J lost 6; bases outside the gene matches: 11. In regard to this clone: Its antigen remains unidentified.

Researchers ran the PCR with 60 Vbeta and 13 Jbeta primers. Some clones are missing from TCRdb's copy, which holds only in-frame ones; the method was immunoSEQ multiplex PCR. Of some 160,000 clones in the sample, about 80% were seen once. The chain uses TRBV28 and TRBJ2-4; 11 bases map to TRBD1. The source is a woman between 40 and 55 years old in good health and CMV-seronegative. What was sequenced was PBMCs. CDR3 sequence: CASSLLGAGQGGGNIQYF. CDR3 coding DNA: TGTGCCAGCAGTTTATTAGGGGCGGGACAGGGGGGCGGAAACATTCAGTACTTC.